This entry is about one T cell receptor (beta chain). Measured with immunoSEQ multiplex PCR; TCRdb has only the in-frame clones, and not every one. The table shows about 170,000 clones, with roughly 86% occurring only once. The data were taken from a study of blood T cell repertoires in COVID-19. This TCR came from a man between 65 and 85 years old with acute or convalescent COVID-19. The sequencing sample was made of peripheral blood.

This chain's CDR3 is CASSLSGTGNSYEQYF. CDR3 in DNA: TGCGCCAGCAGCTTATCAGGAACAGGGAACTCCTACGAGCAGTACTTC. The chain is built from TRBV5-1 and TRBJ2-7; TRBD1 might be the D (6 bases). The CDR3 is 16 residues long. V shed 2 bases and J shed 0 bases, with 15 bases lying between them. Germline V lookup: CDR1 SGHRS, CDR2 YFSETQ.